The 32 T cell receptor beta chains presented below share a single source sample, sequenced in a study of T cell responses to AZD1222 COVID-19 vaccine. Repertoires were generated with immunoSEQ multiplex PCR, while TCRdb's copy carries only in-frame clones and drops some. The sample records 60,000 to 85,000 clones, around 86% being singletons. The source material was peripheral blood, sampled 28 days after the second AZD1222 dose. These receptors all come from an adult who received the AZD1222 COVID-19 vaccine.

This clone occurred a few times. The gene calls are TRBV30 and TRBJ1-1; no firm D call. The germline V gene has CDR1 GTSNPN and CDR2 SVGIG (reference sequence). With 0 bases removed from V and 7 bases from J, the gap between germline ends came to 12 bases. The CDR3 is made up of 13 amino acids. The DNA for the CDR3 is TGTGCCTGGAGTGTACGCGTCTTTGGTGAAGCTTTCTTT. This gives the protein CAWSVRVFGEAFF.

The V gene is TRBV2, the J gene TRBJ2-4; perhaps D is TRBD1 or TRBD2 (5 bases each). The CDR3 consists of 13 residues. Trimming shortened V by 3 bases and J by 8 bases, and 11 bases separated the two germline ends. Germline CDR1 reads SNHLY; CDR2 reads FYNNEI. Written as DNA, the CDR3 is TGTGCCAGCAGTGAGAGGGACGGGGACATTCAGTACTTC. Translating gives CASSERDGDIQYF.

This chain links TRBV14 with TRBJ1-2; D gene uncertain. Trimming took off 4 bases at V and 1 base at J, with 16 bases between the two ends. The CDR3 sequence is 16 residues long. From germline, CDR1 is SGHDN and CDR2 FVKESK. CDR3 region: CASSPVYGPNNYGYTF. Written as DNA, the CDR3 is TGTGCCAGCAGCCCCGTCTATGGACCCAATAACTATGGCTACACCTTC.

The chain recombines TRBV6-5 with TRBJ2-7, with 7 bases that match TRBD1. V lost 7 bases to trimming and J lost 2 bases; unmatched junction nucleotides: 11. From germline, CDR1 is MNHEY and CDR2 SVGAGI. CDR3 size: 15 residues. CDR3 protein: CASTQQGNVPYEQYF. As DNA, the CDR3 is TGTGCCAGCACCCAACAGGGGAATGTCCCCTACGAGCAGTACTTC.

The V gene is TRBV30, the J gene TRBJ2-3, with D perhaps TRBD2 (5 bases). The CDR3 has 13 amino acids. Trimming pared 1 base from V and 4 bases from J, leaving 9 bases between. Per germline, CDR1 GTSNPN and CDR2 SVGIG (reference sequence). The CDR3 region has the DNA TGTGCCTGGAGTGGAGGGTCCGCAGATACGCAGTATTTT. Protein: CAWSGGSADTQYF. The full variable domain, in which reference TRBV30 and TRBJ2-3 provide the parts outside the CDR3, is SQTIHQWPATLVQPVGSPLSLECTVEGTSNPNLYWYRQAAGRGLQLLFYSVGIGQISSEVPQNLSASRPQDRQFILSSKKLLLSDSGFYLCAWSGGSADTQYFGPGTRLTVL.

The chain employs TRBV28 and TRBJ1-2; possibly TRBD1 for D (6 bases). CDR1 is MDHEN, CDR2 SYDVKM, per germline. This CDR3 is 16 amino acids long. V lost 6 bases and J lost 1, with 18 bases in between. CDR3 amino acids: CASSVGGADYNYGYTF. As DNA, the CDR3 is TGTGCCAGCAGCGTCGGGGGCGCGGATTATAACTATGGCTACACCTTC.

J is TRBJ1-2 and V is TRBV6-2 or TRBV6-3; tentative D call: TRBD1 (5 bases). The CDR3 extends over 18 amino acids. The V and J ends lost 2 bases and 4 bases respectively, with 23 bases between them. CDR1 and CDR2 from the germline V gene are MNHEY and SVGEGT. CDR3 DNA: TGTGCCAGCAGTTACCATACACCGAGAGGGGCCGCTCTCTATGGCTACACCTTC. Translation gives CASSYHTPRGAALYGYTF.

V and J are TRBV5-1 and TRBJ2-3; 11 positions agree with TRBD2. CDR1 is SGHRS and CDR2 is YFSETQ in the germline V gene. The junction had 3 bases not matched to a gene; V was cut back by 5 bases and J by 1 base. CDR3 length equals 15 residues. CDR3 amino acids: CASRELAGGTDTQYF. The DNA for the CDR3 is TGCGCCAGCAGGGAACTAGCGGGGGGCACAGATACGCAGTATTTT.

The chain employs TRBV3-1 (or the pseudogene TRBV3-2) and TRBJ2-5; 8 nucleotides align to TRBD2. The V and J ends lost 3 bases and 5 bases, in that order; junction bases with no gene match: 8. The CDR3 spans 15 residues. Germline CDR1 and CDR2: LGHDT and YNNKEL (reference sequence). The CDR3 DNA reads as TGTGCCAGCAGCCAGAATAGCGGGGCCCGGGAGACCCAGTACTTC. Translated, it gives CASSQNSGARETQYF.

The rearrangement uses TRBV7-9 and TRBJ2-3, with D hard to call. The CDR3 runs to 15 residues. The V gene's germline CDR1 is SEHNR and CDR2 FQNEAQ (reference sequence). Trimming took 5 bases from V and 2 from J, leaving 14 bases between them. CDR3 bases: TGTGCCAGCAGCCGGGCGCGCCCCCCCACAGATACGCAGTATTTT. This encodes CASSRARPPTDTQYF.

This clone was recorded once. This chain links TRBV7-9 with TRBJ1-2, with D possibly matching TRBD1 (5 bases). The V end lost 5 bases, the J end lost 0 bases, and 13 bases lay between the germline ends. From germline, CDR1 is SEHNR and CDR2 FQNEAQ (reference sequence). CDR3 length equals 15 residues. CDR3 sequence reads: CASSLGTVPNYGYTF. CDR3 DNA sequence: TGTGCCAGCAGCCTCGGGACGGTTCCTAACTATGGCTACACCTTC. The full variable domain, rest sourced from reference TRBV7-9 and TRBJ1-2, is DTGVSQNPRHKITKRGQNVTFRCDPISEHNRLYWYRQTLGQGPEFLTYFQNEAQLEKSRLLSDRFSAERPKGSFSTLEIQRTEQGDSAMYLCASSLGTVPNYGYTFGSGTRLTVV.

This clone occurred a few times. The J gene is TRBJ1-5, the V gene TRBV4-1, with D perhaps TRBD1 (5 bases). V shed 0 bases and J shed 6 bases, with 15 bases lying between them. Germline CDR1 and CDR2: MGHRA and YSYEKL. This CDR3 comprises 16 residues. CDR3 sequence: CASSQESGDGFQPQHF. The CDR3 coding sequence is TGCGCCAGCAGCCAAGAAAGTGGGGACGGGTTTCAGCCCCAGCATTTT.

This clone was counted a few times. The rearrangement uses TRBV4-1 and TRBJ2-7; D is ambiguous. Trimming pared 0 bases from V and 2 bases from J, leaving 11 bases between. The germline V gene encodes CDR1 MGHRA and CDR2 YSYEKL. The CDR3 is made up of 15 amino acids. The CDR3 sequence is CASSQDPTLTYEQYF. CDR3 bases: TGCGCCAGCAGCCAAGACCCCACCCTTACCTACGAGCAGTACTTC.

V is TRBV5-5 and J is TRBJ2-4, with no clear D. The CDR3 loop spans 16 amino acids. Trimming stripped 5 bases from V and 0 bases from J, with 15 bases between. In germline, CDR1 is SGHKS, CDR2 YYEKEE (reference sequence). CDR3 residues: CASRQGSFLAKNIQYF. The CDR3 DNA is TGTGCCAGCAGACAAGGCAGCTTTCTAGCCAAAAACATTCAGTACTTC.

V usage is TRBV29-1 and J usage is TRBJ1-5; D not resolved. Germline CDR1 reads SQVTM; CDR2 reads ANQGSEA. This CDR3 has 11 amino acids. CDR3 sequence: CSDPSNQPQHF. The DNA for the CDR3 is TGCAGTGACCCTAGCAATCAGCCCCAGCATTTT.

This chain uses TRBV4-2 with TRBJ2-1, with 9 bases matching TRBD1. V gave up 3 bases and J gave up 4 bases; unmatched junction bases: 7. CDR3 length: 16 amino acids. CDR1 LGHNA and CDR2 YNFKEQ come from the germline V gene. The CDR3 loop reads CASSHRQGGDYNEQFF. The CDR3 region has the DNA TGTGCCAGCAGCCACCGACAGGGGGGGGATTACAATGAGCAGTTCTTC.

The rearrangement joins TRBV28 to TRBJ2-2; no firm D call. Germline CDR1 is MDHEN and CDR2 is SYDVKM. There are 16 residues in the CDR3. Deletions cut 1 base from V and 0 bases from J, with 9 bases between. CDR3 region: CASSLSLRANTGELFF. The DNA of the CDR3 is TGTGCCAGCAGTTTATCCCTTCGGGCGAACACCGGGGAGCTGTTTTTT.

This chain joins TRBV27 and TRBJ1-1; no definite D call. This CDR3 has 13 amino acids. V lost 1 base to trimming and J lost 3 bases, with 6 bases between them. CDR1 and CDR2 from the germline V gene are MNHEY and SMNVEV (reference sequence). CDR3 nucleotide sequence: TGTGCCAGCAGTTTATGGCAGCACACTGAAGCTTTCTTT. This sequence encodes CASSLWQHTEAFF.

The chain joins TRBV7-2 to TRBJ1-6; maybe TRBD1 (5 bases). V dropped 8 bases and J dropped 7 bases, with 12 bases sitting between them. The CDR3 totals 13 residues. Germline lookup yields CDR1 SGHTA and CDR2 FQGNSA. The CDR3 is CASGGQENSPLHF. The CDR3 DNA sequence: TGTGCCAGCGGGGGTCAGGAGAATTCACCCCTCCACTTT.

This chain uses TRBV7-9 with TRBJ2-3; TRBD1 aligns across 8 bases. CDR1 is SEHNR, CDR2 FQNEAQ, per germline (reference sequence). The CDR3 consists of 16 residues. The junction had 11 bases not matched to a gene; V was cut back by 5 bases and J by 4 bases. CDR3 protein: CASSPLGQGTADTQYF. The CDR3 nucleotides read TGTGCCAGCAGCCCTCTAGGACAGGGCACAGCAGATACGCAGTATTTT.

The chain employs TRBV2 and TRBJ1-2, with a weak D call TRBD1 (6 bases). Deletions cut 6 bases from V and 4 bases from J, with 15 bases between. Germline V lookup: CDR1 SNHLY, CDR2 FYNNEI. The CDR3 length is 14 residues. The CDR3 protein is CASSERQGSYGYTF. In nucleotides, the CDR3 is TGTGCCAGCAGCGAACGTCAGGGGAGCTATGGCTACACCTTC.

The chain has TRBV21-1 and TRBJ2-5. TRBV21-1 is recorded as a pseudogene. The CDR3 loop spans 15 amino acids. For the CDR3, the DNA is TGTGCCAGCTGCCGGGACCAGCCATACCAAGAGACCCAGTACTTC. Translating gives CASCRDQPYQETQYF.

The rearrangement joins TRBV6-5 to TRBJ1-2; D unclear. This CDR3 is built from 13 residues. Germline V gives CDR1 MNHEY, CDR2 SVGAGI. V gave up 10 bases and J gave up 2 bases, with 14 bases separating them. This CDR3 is CATAQSTNYGYTF. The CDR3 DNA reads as TGTGCCACCGCCCAGAGTACGAACTATGGCTACACCTTC.

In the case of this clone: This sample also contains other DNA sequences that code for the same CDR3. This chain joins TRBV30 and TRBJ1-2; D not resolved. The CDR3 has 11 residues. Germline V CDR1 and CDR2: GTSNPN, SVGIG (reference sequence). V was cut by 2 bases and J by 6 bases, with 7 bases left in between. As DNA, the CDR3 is TGTGCCTGGAGTACTGGCCATGGCTACACCTTC. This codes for CAWSTGHGYTF.

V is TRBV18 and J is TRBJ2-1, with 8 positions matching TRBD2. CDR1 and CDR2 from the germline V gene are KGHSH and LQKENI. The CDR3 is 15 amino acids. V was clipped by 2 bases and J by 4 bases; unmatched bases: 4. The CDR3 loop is CASSPNAGGYNEQFF. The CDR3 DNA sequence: TGTGCCAGCTCACCAAACGCGGGGGGTTACAATGAGCAGTTCTTC.

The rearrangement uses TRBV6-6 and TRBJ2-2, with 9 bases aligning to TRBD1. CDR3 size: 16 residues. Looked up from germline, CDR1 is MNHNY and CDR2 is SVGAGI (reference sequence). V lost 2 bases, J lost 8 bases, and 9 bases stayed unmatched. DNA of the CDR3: TGTGCCAGCAGTTACGGGGGACAGGGAAGAGTTGGGGAGCTGTTTTTT. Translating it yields CASSYGGQGRVGELFF.

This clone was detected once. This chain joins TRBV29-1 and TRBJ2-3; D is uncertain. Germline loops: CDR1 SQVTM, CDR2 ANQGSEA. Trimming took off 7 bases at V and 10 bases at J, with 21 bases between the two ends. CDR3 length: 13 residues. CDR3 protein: CSARKSPGDAQYF. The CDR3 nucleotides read TGCAGCGCCCGAAAATCTCCAGGTGATGCGCAGTATTTT.

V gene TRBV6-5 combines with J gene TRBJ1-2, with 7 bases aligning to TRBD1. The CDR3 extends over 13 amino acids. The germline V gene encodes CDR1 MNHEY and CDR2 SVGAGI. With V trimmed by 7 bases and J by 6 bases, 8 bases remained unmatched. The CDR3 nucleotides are TGTGCCAGCACCGAGACAGGGAAAGATGGCTACACCTTC. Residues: CASTETGKDGYTF.

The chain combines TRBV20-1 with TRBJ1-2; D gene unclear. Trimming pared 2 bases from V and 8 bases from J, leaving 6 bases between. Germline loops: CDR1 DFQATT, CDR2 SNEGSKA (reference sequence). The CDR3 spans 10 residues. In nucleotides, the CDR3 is TGCAGTGCTAGATATGAGGGCTACACCTTC. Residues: CSARYEGYTF.

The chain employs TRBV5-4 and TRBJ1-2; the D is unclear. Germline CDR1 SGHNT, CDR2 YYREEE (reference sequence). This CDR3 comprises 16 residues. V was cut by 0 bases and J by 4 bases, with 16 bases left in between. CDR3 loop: CASSLETWESSYGYTF. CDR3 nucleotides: TGTGCCAGCAGCTTGGAGACTTGGGAAAGCTCCTATGGCTACACCTTC.

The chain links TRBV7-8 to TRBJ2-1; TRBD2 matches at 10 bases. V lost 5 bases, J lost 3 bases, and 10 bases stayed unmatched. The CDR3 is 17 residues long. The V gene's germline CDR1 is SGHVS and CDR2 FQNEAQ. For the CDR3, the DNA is TGTGCCAGCAGCCCTAGAGATGCTAGCGGGGGCTACAATGAGCAGTTCTTC. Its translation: CASSPRDASGGYNEQFF.

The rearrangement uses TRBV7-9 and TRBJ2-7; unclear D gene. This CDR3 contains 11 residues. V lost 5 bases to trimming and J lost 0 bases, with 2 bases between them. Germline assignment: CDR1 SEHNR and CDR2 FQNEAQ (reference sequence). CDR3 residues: CASSRSYEQYF. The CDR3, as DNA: TGTGCCAGCAGCCGCTCCTACGAGCAGTACTTC. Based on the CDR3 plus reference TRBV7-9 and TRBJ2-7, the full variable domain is DTGVSQNPRHKITKRGQNVTFRCDPISEHNRLYWYRQTLGQGPEFLTYFQNEAQLEKSRLLSDRFSAERPKGSFSTLEIQRTEQGDSAMYLCASSRSYEQYFGPGTRLTVT.